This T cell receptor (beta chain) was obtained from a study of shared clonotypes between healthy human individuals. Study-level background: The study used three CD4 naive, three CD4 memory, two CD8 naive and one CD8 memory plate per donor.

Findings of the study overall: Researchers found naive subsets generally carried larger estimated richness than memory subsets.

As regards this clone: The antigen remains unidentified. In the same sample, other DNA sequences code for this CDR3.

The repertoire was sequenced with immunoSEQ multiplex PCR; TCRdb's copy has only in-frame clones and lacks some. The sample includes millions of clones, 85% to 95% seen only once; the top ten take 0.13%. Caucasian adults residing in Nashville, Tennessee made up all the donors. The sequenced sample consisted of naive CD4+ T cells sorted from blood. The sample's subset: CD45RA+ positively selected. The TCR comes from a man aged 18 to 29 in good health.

This chain's CDR3 is CASSLAGYEQYF. CDR3 nucleotides: TGTGCCAGCAGTTTAGCGGGCTACGAGCAGTACTTC. The J gene is TRBJ2-7, the V gene TRBV28; D may be TRBD2 (5 bases). This CDR3 is built from 12 residues. V gave up 2 bases and J gave up 3 bases, with 5 bases separating them. Germline V gene lookup returns CDR1 MDHEN and CDR2 SYDVKM.